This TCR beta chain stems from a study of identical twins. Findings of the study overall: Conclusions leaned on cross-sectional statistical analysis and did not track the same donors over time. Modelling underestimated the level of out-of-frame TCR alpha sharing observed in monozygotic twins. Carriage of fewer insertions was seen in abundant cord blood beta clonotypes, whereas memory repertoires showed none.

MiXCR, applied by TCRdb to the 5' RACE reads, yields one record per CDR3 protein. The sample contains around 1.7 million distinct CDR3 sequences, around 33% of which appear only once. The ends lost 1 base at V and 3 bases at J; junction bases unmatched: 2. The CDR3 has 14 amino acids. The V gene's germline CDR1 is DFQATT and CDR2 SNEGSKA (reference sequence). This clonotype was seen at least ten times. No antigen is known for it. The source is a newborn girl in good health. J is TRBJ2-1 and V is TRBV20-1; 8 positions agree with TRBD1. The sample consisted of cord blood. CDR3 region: CSARGTGNYNEQFF. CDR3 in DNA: TGCAGTGCTAGAGGGACAGGGAACTACAATGAGCAGTTCTTC.